Listed here are 8 T cell receptor beta chains from one sample, sequenced in a study of cytomegalovirus exposure and HLA in healthy donors (dated by TCRdb to about 2017). Libraries were constructed by the immunoSEQ multiplex PCR assay. A mixture of 60 forward primers for TCR Vbeta segments and 13 reverse primers for TCR Jbeta segments was used in the multiplex PCR. In TCRdb, the immuneACCESS table is reduced to in-frame sequences with V and J assigned. These tables do not hold every clone; where another copy was compared, an unresolved V gene accounts for under half, and the others remain unexplained. The sample table contains fewer than 100,000 clones; only one count was recorded for roughly 85% of them. Jointly, the top ten make up about 6% of the sample. What was sequenced was PBMCs. The receptors originated from a female donor in good health and CMV-seronegative.

This chain uses TRBV29-1 with TRBJ2-2; maybe TRBD1 (6 bases). Germline loops: CDR1 SQVTM, CDR2 ANQGSEA. The CDR3 has 14 amino acids. With 6 bases removed from V and 7 bases from J, the gap between germline ends came to 18 bases. CDR3 sequence (DNA): TGCAGCGTCGGACAGTTACAGGGCGTCGGGGAGCTGTTTTTT. Its protein is CSVGQLQGVGELFF.

The rearrangement uses TRBV10-3 and TRBJ1-1; no firm D call. Germline lookup yields CDR1 ENHRY and CDR2 SYGVKD. The CDR3 has 14 amino acids. V lost 7 bases to trimming and J lost 4 bases, with 16 bases between them. The CDR3: CAITMDPRGTEAFF. In DNA, the CDR3 is TGTGCCATCACCATGGACCCCCGGGGCACTGAAGCTTTCTTT.

The chain couples TRBV2 to TRBJ2-3; 7 nucleotides match TRBD1. Per the germline V gene, CDR1 is SNHLY and CDR2 is FYNNEI. The CDR3 covers 14 residues. V gave up 5 bases and J gave up 6 bases; unmatched junction bases: 8. The CDR3 region is CASSPRGWADTQYF. The DNA for the CDR3 is TGTGCCAGCAGTCCCAGGGGGTGGGCGGATACGCAGTATTTT.

The chain employs TRBV6-1 and TRBJ2-7; 7 positions agree with TRBD2. Germline V gene data show CDR1 as MNHNS and CDR2 as SASEGT. V shed 9 bases and J 0 bases; nucleotides not matched to a gene: 11. The CDR3 spans 15 residues. The CDR3 spells CASRSGKGLSYEQYF. DNA for the CDR3: TGTGCCAGTCGAAGCGGGAAAGGCCTCTCCTACGAGCAGTACTTC.

The CDR3 sequence: CASSQGGLVRETQYF. The CDR3 DNA reads as TGCGCCAGCAGCCAAGGGGGGCTAGTAAGGGAGACCCAGTACTTC. The chain employs TRBV4-3 and TRBJ2-5, with D maybe TRBD1 (6 bases). The length of the CDR3 is 15 residues. Trimming left V 1 base short and J 5 bases short, with 14 bases between. The germline V gene encodes CDR1 LGHNA and CDR2 YSLEER.

The gene calls are TRBV29-1 and TRBJ2-1; D is perhaps TRBD1 (5 bases). CDR3 size: 15 residues. Germline-derived CDR1 and CDR2 are SQVTM and ANQGSEA. Trimming took 6 bases from V and 6 from J, leaving 21 bases between them. The CDR3 loop reads CSVTGWQGVINEQFF. For the CDR3, the DNA is TGCAGCGTAACGGGTTGGCAGGGTGTAATCAATGAGCAGTTCTTC.

The J gene is TRBJ1-1, the V gene TRBV5-5; D unresolved. V lost 1 base and J 8 bases, leaving 6 bases between the germline ends. The CDR3 contains 11 residues. Germline V gene lookup returns CDR1 SGHKS and CDR2 YYEKEE (reference sequence). The CDR3 coding sequence is TGTGCCAGCAGCTTGTATGAGGAAGCTTTCTTT. Amino acid sequence: CASSLYEEAFF.

This chain links TRBV5-4 with TRBJ2-7; 7 nucleotides agree with TRBD1. This CDR3 comprises 12 residues. Germline-derived CDR1 and CDR2 are SGHNT and YYREEE (reference sequence). V gave up 3 bases and J gave up 3 bases; unmatched junction bases: 0. The CDR3 coding sequence is TGTGCCAGCAGCTGGGACAGCTACGAGCAGTACTTC. It encodes CASSWDSYEQYF.